Below, 22 T cell receptor beta chains from the same sample are listed, as sequenced in a study of Graves' ophthalmopathy and Graves' hyperthyroidism. As the template, RNA transcripts were used to amplify TCR beta CDR3 regions. RT-PCR was first run with HTBI primers, then multiplex PCR in a second round. TCRdb re-derived calls from the multiplex PCR reads in MiXCR, one entry per CDR3 protein. The table has about 170,000 distinct CDR3 sequences, approximately 38% seen once. The source material was peripheral blood. These receptors were taken from a woman between 40 and 55 years old with Graves' ophthalmopathy.

This clonotype was seen many times. The chain carries TRBV30 and TRBJ2-6; weak D call: TRBD1 (6 bases). V was shortened by 1 base and J by 4 bases, with 11 bases between the two germline ends. CDR1 GTSNPN and CDR2 SVGIG come from the germline V gene (reference sequence). CDR3 size: 15 residues. The CDR3 nucleotides read TGTGCCTGGAGTGACCAGGGGATCGGGGCCAACGTCCTGACTTTC. This translates into CAWSDQGIGANVLTF.

This clonotype was observed at least ten times. The chain links TRBV27 to TRBJ2-7; 9 nucleotides agree with TRBD2. V was pared by 9 bases and J by 3 bases, with 9 bases of the junction left unmatched. The CDR3 length is 14 residues. Germline-derived CDR1 and CDR2 are MNHEY and SMNVEV (reference sequence). The CDR3 loop reads CASKGAGGRYEQYF. CDR3 nucleotide sequence: TGTGCCAGTAAAGGCGCGGGGGGGCGCTACGAGCAGTACTTC.

The V call is TRBV20-1, the J call TRBJ2-7, with D hard to call. Germline V lookup: CDR1 DFQATT, CDR2 SNEGSKA (reference sequence). The CDR3 length is 13 residues. V was trimmed by 3 bases and J by 2 bases, leaving 11 bases between them. CDR3 coding DNA: TGCAGTGCTAGCGGAGTAGGAGCCTACGAGCAGTACTTC. Its translation: CSASGVGAYEQYF.

This clonotype was counted at least ten times. CDR3 sequence: CASSSGGNTEAFF. CDR3 in DNA: TGTGCCAGCAGTTCCGGGGGGAACACTGAAGCTTTCTTT. The rearrangement links TRBV7-3 to TRBJ1-1; D possibly corresponds to TRBD1 (5 bases). Trimming removed 6 bases at V and 1 base at J, with 9 bases between. The CDR3 loop spans 13 amino acids. From germline, CDR1 is SGHTA and CDR2 FQGTGA.

The chain combines TRBV12-3 or TRBV12-4 with TRBJ1-5; D might be TRBD1 (5 bases). This CDR3 region has 15 residues. V was pared by 0 bases and J by 2 bases, with 8 bases between. The CDR3 spells CASSLAGGGNQPQHF. In DNA, the CDR3 is TGTGCCAGCAGTTTAGCGGGGGGGGGCAATCAGCCCCAGCATTTT.

This clonotype has at least ten counts. The chain joins TRBV27 to TRBJ1-1, with D unresolved. Per germline, CDR1 MNHEY and CDR2 SMNVEV (reference sequence). The CDR3 is 13 amino acids. V was trimmed by 6 bases and J by 5 bases, leaving 13 bases between them. CDR3 sequence: CASSSRVGTEAFF. The CDR3 bases are TGTGCCAGCAGCTCTAGAGTCGGGACTGAAGCTTTCTTT.

This clonotype has only a few counts. This chain connects TRBV11-2 to TRBJ2-7; TRBD2 agrees at 13 bases. After removal of 5 bases from V and 7 bases from J, the junction contained 11 bases not matched to a gene. Germline loops: CDR1 SGHAT, CDR2 FQNNGV. The CDR3 extends over 16 amino acids. The DNA for the CDR3 is TGTGCCAGCAGCCGACGGACTAGCGGGAGTACGGTTGAGCAGTACTTC. This encodes CASSRRTSGSTVEQYF.

This clonotype appeared a single time. The J gene is TRBJ1-2, the V gene TRBV27, with a weak D call TRBD1 (5 bases). Germline loops: CDR1 MNHEY, CDR2 SMNVEV (reference sequence). There are 13 residues in the CDR3. V lost 6 bases, J lost 7 bases, and 15 bases lay in between. CDR3 residues: CASSGPGTGGYTF. In nucleotides, the CDR3 is TGTGCCAGCAGCGGTCCAGGGACCGGTGGCTACACCTTC.

This clonotype was recorded many times. The J gene is TRBJ1-2, the V gene TRBV30; the match to TRBD1 covers 8 bases. The CDR3 spans 13 residues. V was pared by 5 bases and J by 7 bases, with 9 bases of the junction left unmatched. Germline CDR1 is GTSNPN and CDR2 is SVGIG (reference sequence). The CDR3 nucleotides read TGTGCCTGGGGAGACAGGGGCGGTCTTGGCTACACCTTC. Protein: CAWGDRGGLGYTF.

The V and J genes are TRBV5-1 and TRBJ2-5, with unresolved D. The germline V gene has CDR1 SGHRS and CDR2 YFSETQ. V was pared by 0 bases and J by 2 bases, with 5 bases between. This CDR3 has 13 residues. The CDR3 DNA reads TGCGCCAGCAGCTTGGGTTGGCAAGAGACCCAGTACTTC. It encodes CASSLGWQETQYF. Variable domain in full (rest from reference TRBV5-1 and TRBJ2-5): KAGVTQTPRYLIKTRGQQVTLSCSPISGHRSVSWYQQTPGQGLQFLFEYFSETQRNKGNFPGRFSGRQFSNSRSEMNVSTLELGDSALYLCASSLGWQETQYFGPGTRLLVL.

The chain joins TRBV28 to TRBJ2-7, with 9 nucleotides matching TRBD1. This CDR3 spans 17 amino acids. CDR1 and CDR2 from the germline V gene are MDHEN and SYDVKM. After removal of 6 bases from V and 5 bases from J, the junction contained 17 bases not matched to a gene. The CDR3 loop is CASSFPMEPGTGNEQYF. In DNA, the CDR3 is TGTGCCAGCAGCTTCCCCATGGAGCCGGGGACAGGGAACGAGCAGTACTTC.

There are many counts of this clonotype. The V call is TRBV5-8, the J call TRBJ2-7, with 12 bases matching TRBD2. This CDR3 has 18 amino acids. J was trimmed by 6 bases and V by 0 bases; bases with no gene match: 13. Germline V gene lookup returns CDR1 SGHTS and CDR2 YDEGEE. CDR3 amino acids: CASSLGLAGGTTQREQYF. CDR3 DNA sequence: TGTGCCAGCAGCTTGGGGCTAGCGGGAGGGACCACCCAGCGCGAGCAGTACTTC.

This clonotype was seen at least ten times. V gene TRBV14 combines with J gene TRBJ2-7; 9 bases are a match to TRBD1. V shed 4 bases, J shed 0 bases, and the junction held 4 bases outside the gene matches. Germline V CDR1 and CDR2: SGHDN, FVKESK. This CDR3 has 15 amino acids. Here the CDR3 DNA reads TGTGCCAGCAGCCCGGGACAGGGACTCTCCTACGAGCAGTACTTC. This encodes CASSPGQGLSYEQYF.

The J gene is TRBJ2-5, the V gene TRBV5-1; D remains unclear. The CDR3 length is 13 residues. V was clipped by 2 bases and J by 5 bases, with 10 bases between them. Germline V gene sequence: CDR1 SGHRS, CDR2 YFSETQ. CDR3 sequence reads: CASSLNIVETQYF. CDR3 coding DNA: TGCGCCAGCAGCTTAAACATTGTGGAGACCCAGTACTTC. The full variable domain, its missing parts supplied by reference TRBV5-1 and TRBJ2-5, is KAGVTQTPRYLIKTRGQQVTLSCSPISGHRSVSWYQQTPGQGLQFLFEYFSETQRNKGNFPGRFSGRQFSNSRSEMNVSTLELGDSALYLCASSLNIVETQYFGPGTRLLVL.

Ten or more counts support this clonotype. The chain employs TRBV7-3 and TRBJ2-5; D is unclear. CDR1 and CDR2 from the germline V gene are SGHTA and FQGTGA. The CDR3 spans 13 residues. Trimming cost V 5 bases and J 2 bases, with 9 bases left between them. CDR3 in amino acids: CASSLRNQETQYF. The CDR3 region has the DNA TGTGCCAGCAGCCTTAGGAATCAAGAGACCCAGTACTTC.

This clonotype appeared many times. The chain is built from TRBV2 and TRBJ1-2; D unclear. The CDR3 has 12 amino acids. CDR1 and CDR2 (germline): SNHLY, FYNNEI. Trimming removed 8 bases from V and 8 bases from J, with 15 bases in between. CDR3 in amino acids: CASAILHGGYTF. The CDR3 nucleotides read TGTGCCAGCGCAATTCTCCATGGGGGCTACACCTTC.

This clonotype was found once. The chain is built from TRBV28 and TRBJ1-5, with D possibly TRBD1 on 6 matching bases. CDR1 MDHEN and CDR2 SYDVKM come from the germline V gene. Trimming pared 6 bases from V and 8 bases from J, leaving 20 bases between. This CDR3 is built from 15 residues. CDR3 DNA: TGTGCCAGCAGACCCGGGGACACTCAAAGGAAGCCCCAGCATTTT. The encoded protein is CASRPGDTQRKPQHF. The whole variable domain, remainder taken from reference TRBV28 and TRBJ1-5, is DVKVTQSSRYLVKRTGEKVFLECVQDMDHENMFWYRQDPGLGLRLIYFSYDVKMKEKGDIPEGYSVSREKKERFSLILESASTNQTSMYLCASRPGDTQRKPQHFGDGTRLSIL.

The J gene is TRBJ1-1, the V gene TRBV10-3; weak D call: TRBD1 (6 bases). CDR1 ENHRY and CDR2 SYGVKD come from the germline V gene. V dropped 2 bases and J dropped 1 base, with 14 bases sitting between them. The CDR3 spans 16 residues. The CDR3 sequence is CAISERGARGNTEAFF. In nucleotides, the CDR3 is TGTGCCATCAGTGAGAGAGGGGCCAGGGGGAACACTGAAGCTTTCTTT.

The table lists this clonotype with many counts. The V call is TRBV7-9, the J call TRBJ2-7, with 10 bases identical to TRBD2. The CDR3 loop spans 15 amino acids. CDR1 is SEHNR, CDR2 FQNEAQ, per germline (reference sequence). With V trimmed by 0 bases and J by 5 bases, 4 bases remained unmatched. The chain's CDR3 is CASSLAQREGDEQYF. The CDR3 bases are TGTGCCAGCAGCTTAGCGCAGCGGGAGGGAGACGAGCAGTACTTC.

This chain joins TRBV7-2 and TRBJ1-1; D is uncertain. Trimming pared 0 bases from V and 5 bases from J, leaving 13 bases between. The CDR3 sequence is 15 residues long. In germline, CDR1 is SGHTA, CDR2 FQGNSA. The CDR3, as DNA: TGTGCCAGCAGCTTAGCTGGCAGAAAAGGGACTGAAGCTTTCTTT. Residues: CASSLAGRKGTEAFF. The variable domain in full, completed from reference TRBV7-2 and TRBJ1-1, reads GAGVSQSPSNKVTEKGKDVELRCDPISGHTALYWYRQSLGQGLEFLIYFQGNSAPDKSGLPSDRFSAERTGGSVSTLTIQRTQQEDSAVYLCASSLAGRKGTEAFFGQGTRLTVV.

This clonotype was observed at least ten times. The V and J genes are TRBV10-3 and TRBJ1-3, with 8 bases fitting TRBD1. There are 15 residues in the CDR3. Per the germline V gene, CDR1 is ENHRY and CDR2 is SYGVKD. The V and J ends lost 4 bases and 4 bases, in that order; junction bases with no gene match: 6. The CDR3 DNA reads as TGTGCCATCAGTGGAGAGACAGGGGCAGGAAACACCATATATTTT. Translated: CAISGETGAGNTIYF.

This clonotype was counted ten times or more. For the CDR3, the DNA is TGTGCCAGCAGTGTGGTGCAAGAGACCCAGTACTTC. Protein sequence: CASSVVQETQYF. The rearrangement links TRBV2 to TRBJ2-5; D gene unclear. V lost 4 bases to trimming and J lost 2 bases, with 5 bases between them. The CDR3 length is 12 residues. Germline CDR1 is SNHLY and CDR2 is FYNNEI.